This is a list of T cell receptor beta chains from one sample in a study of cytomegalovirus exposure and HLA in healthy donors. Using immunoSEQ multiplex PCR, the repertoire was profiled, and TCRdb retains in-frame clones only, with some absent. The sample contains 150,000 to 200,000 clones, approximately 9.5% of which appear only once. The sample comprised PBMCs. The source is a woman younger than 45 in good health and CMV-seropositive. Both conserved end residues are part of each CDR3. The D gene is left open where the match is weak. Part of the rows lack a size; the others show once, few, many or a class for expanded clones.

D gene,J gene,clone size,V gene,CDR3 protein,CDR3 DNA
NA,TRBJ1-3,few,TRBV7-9,CASSFLGGSGNTIYF,TGTGCCAGCAGCTTTCTCGGGGGGTCTGGAAACACCATATATTTT
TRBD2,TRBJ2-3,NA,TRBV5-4,CASSLRAGGYGTDTQYF,TGTGCCAGCAGCCTAAGAGCGGGAGGTTATGGCACAGATACGCAGTATTTT
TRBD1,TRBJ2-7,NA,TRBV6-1,CASSGYYRDSSYEQYF,TGTGCCAGCAGTGGGTATTATCGGGACAGCTCCTACGAGCAGTACTTC
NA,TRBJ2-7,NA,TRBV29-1,CSVCLEGGYEQYF,TGCAGCGTTTGTCTGGAAGGGGGATACGAGCAGTACTTC
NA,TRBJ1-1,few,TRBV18,CASSQGGNTEAFF,TGTGCCAGCTCCCAGGGCGGTAACACTGAAGCTTTCTTT
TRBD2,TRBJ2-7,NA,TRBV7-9,CASSPSGRADEQYF,TGTGCCAGCAGCCCTAGCGGGAGGGCCGACGAGCAGTACTTC
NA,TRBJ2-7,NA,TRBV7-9,CASSLGPNYEQYF,TGTGCCAGCAGCCTAGGTCCTAACTACGAGCAGTACTTC
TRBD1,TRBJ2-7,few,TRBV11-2,CASSFRDSHLDEQYF,TGTGCCAGCAGCTTCCGGGACAGCCACTTAGACGAGCAGTACTTC
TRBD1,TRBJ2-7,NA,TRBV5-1,CASSSTTGATSYEQYF,TGCGCCAGCAGCTCTACCACAGGGGCCACCTCCTACGAGCAGTACTTC
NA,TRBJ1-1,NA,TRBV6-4,CASSATGLMNTEAFF,TGTGCCAGCAGTGCGACAGGTCTTATGAACACTGAAGCTTTCTTT
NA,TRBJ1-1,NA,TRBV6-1,CASSARLVPNTEAFF,TGTGCCAGCAGCGCCCGGTTAGTGCCGAACACTGAAGCTTTCTTT
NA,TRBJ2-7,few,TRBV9,CASSVAGSYEQYF,TGTGCCAGCAGCGTAGCGGGCTCCTACGAGCAGTACTTC
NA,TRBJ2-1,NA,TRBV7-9,CASGSMSSYNEQFF,TGTGCCAGTGGTTCCATGAGCTCCTACAATGAGCAGTTCTTC
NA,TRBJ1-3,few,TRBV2,CATITGPYSGNTIYF,TGTGCCACCATTACAGGTCCCTACTCTGGAAACACCATATATTTT
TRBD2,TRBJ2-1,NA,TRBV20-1,CSARGDYQEFF,TGCAGTGCTAGAGGGGACTACCAGGAGTTCTTC
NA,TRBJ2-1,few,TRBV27,CASSLSWRGPSDYNEQFF,TGTGCCAGCAGTTTATCTTGGCGGGGCCCCTCAGACTACAATGAGCAGTTCTTC
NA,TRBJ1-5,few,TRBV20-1,CSARDGQPQHF,TGCAGTGCTAGAGACGGTCAGCCCCAGCATTTT
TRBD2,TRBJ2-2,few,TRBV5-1,CASSFRAGGNTGELFF,TGCGCCAGCAGCTTCAGGGCGGGAGGGAACACCGGGGAGCTGTTTTTT
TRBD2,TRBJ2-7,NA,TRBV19,CASSWGLALSYEQYF,TGTGCCAGTAGTTGGGGACTAGCGCTCTCCTACGAGCAGTACTTC
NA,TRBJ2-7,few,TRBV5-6,CASSLVSQYEQYF,TGTGCCAGCAGCTTGGTTAGTCAATACGAGCAGTACTTC
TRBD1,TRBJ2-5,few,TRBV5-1,CASDGTGRQETQYF,TGCGCCAGCGACGGGACAGGGCGGCAAGAGACCCAGTACTTC
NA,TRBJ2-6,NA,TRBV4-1,CASSQSPRVPLGGGANVLTF,TGCGCCAGCAGCCAAAGTCCTCGGGTGCCCTTAGGAGGAGGGGCCAACGTCCTGACTTTC
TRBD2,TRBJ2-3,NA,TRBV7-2,CASSIPLASTDTQYF,TGTGCCAGCAGCATCCCACTAGCGAGCACAGATACGCAGTATTTT
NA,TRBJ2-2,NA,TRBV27,CASRGGGLDTGELFF,TGTGCCAGCAGGGGAGGGGGGTTGGACACCGGGGAGCTGTTTTTT
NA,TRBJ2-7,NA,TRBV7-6,CASSLAPDSYEQYF,TGTGCCAGCAGCTTAGCTCCAGACTCCTACGAGCAGTACTTC
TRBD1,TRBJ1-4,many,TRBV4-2,CASSQDSPGQGHEKLFF,TGTGCCAGCAGCCAAGATTCGCCGGGACAGGGGCATGAAAAACTGTTTTTT
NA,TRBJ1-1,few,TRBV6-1,CASSYTGEAFF,TGTGCCAGCAGTTATACGGGAGAAGCTTTCTTT
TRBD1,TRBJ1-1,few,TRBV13,CASIRDREGTEAFF,TGTGCCAGCATCCGAGACAGGGAAGGGACTGAAGCTTTCTTT
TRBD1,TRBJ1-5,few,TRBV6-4,CASSDYRRFDRVNQPQHF,TGTGCCAGCAGTGACTACCGACGCTTCGACAGGGTCAATCAGCCCCAGCATTTT
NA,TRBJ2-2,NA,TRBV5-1,CASSLAGTGELFF,TGCGCCAGCAGCTTGGCAGGCACCGGGGAGCTGTTTTTT
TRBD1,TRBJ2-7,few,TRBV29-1,CSVEDRWDRGHRGQYF,TGCAGCGTTGAAGATAGATGGGACAGGGGGCACAGAGGGCAGTACTTC
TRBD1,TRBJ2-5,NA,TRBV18,CASSPRGQETQYF,TGTGCCAGCTCCCCCAGGGGGCAAGAGACCCAGTACTTC
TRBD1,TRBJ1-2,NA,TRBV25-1,CASSEPGTGTYGYTF,TGTGCCAGCAGTGAACCCGGGACAGGGACCTATGGCTACACCTTC
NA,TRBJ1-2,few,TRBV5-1,CASSLYTPLNYRADGYTF,TGCGCCAGCAGCTTGTATACCCCCTTAAATTACAGGGCTGATGGCTACACCTTC
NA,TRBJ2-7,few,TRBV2,CASTTGSYEQYF,TGTGCCAGCACTACAGGGAGTTACGAGCAGTACTTC
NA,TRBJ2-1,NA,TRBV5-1,CASSLGGYEQFF,TGCGCCAGCAGCTTGGGAGGGTATGAGCAGTTCTTC
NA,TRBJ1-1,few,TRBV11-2,CASSVTGVTEAFF,TGTGCCAGCAGCGTAACGGGTGTCACTGAAGCTTTCTTT
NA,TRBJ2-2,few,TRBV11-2,CASSLVFQTGELFF,TGTGCCAGCAGCTTAGTTTTCCAAACCGGGGAGCTGTTTTTT
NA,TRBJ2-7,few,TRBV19,CASSPQVSYEQYF,TGTGCCAGTAGTCCTCAGGTTTCCTACGAGCAGTACTTC
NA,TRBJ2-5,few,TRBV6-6,CASSSMTEVETQYF,TGTGCCAGCAGTTCGATGACAGAGGTGGAGACCCAGTACTTC
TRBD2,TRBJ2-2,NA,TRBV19,CASSTSGKVTGELFF,TGTGCCAGTAGCACTAGCGGGAAGGTCACCGGGGAGCTGTTTTTT
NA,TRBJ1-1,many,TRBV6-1,CASSGTPNTEAFF,TGTGCCAGCAGTGGGACACCAAACACTGAAGCTTTCTTT
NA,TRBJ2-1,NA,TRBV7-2,CASGGGSAYNEQFF,TGTGCCAGCGGGGGCGGGAGCGCGTACAATGAGCAGTTCTTC
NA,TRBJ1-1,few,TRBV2,CARSPVYEAFF,TGTGCCAGATCCCCGGTTTATGAAGCTTTCTTT
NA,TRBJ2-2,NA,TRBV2,CASSPHEGELFF,TGTGCCAGCTCTCCCCACGAGGGGGAGCTGTTTTTT